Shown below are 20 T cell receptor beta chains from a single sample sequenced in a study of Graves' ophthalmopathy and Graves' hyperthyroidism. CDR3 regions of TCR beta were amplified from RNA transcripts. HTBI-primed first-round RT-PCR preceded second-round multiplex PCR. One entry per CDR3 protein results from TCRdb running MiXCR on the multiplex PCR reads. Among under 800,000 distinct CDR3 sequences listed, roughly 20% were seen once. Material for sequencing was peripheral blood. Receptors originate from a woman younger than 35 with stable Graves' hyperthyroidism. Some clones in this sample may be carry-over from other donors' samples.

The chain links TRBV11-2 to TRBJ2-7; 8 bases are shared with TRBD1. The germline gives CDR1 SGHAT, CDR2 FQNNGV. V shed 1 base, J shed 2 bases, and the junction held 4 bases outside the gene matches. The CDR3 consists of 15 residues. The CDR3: CASSLGPQGAYEQYF. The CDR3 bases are TGTGCCAGCAGCTTAGGCCCACAGGGGGCCTACGAGCAGTACTTC. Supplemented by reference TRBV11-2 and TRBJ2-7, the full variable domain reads EAGVAQSPRYKIIEKRQSVAFWCNPISGHATLYWYQQILGQGPKLLIQFQNNGVVDDSQLPKDRFSAERLKGVDSTLKIQPAKLEDSAVYLCASSLGPQGAYEQYFGPGTRLTVT.

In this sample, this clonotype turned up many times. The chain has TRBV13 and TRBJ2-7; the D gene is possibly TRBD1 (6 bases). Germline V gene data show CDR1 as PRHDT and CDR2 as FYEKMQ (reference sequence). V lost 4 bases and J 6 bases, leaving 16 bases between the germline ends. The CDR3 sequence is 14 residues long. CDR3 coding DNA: TGTGCCAGCAGCTCCCAGGGGAAGGGCCTCGAGCAGTACTTC. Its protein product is CASSSQGKGLEQYF.

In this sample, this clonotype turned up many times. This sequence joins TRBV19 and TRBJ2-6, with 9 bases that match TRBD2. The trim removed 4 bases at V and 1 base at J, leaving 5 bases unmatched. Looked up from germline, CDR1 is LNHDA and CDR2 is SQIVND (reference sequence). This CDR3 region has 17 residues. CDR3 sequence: CASSTGTSPSGANVLTF. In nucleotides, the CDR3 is TGTGCCAGTAGTACCGGGACTAGCCCATCTGGGGCCAACGTCCTGACTTTC. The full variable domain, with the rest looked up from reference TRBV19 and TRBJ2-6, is DGGITQSPKYLFRKEGQNVTLSCEQNLNHDAMYWYRQDPGQGLRLIYYSQIVNDFQKGDIAEGYSVSREKKESFPLTVTSAQKNPTAFYLCASSTGTSPSGANVLTFGAGSRLTVL.

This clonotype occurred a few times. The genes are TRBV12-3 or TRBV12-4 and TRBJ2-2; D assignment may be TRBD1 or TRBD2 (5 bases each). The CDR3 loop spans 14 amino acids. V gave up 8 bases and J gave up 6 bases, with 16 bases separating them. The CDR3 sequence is CASARGGGAGELFF. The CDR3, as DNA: TGTGCCAGCGCCCGGGGTGGGGGAGCCGGGGAGCTGTTTTTT.

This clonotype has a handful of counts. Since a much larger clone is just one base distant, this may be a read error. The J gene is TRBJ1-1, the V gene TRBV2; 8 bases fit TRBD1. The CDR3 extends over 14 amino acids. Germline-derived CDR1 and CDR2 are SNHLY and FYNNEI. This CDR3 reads CASSAWTGKTEACF. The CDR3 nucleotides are TGTGCCAGCAGTGCGTGGACAGGGAAGACTGAAGCTTGCTTT.

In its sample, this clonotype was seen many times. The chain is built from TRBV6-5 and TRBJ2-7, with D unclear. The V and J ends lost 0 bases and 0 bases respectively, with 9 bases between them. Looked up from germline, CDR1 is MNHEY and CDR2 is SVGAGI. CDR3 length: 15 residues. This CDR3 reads CASSYSRVLSYEQYF. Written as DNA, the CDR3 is TGTGCCAGCAGTTACTCTCGTGTCCTCTCCTACGAGCAGTACTTC.

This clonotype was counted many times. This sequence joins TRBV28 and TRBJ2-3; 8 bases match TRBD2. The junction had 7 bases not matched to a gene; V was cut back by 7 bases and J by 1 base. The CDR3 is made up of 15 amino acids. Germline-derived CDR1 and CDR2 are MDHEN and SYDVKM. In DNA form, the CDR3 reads TGTGCCAGCACCCAAACTAGCGGACGCACAGATACGCAGTATTTT. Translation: CASTQTSGRTDTQYF.

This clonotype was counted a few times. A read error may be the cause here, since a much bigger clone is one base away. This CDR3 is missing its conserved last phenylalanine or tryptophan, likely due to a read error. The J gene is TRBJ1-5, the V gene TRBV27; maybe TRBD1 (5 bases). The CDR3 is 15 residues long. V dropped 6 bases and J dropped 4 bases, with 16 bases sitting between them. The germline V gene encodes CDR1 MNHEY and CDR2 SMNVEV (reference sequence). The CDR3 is CASSLSDTLNQPQHL. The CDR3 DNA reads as TGTGCCAGCAGCCTATCGGACACCTTAAATCAGCCCCAGCATTTG.

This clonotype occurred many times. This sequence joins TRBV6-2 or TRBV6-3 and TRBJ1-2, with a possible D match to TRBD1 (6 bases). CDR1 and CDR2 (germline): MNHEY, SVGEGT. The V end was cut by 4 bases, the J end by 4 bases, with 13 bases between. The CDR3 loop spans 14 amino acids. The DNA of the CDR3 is TGTGCCAGCAGTTGGGGGCTAGACATCTATGGCTACACCTTC. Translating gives CASSWGLDIYGYTF.

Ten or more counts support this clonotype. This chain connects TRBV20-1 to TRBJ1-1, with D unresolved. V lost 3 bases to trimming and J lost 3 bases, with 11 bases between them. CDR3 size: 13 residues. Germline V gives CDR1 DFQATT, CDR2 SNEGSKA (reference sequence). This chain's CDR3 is CSASSGYDTEAFF. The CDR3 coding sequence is TGCAGTGCTAGCTCCGGGTATGACACTGAAGCTTTCTTT.

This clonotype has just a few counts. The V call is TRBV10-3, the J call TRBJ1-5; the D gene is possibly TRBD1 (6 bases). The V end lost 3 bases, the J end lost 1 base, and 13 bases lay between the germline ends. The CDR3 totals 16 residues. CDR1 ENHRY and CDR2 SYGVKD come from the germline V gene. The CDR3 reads CAISESGAKSNQPQHF. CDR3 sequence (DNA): TGTGCCATCAGTGAATCGGGGGCGAAGAGCAATCAGCCCCAGCATTTT.

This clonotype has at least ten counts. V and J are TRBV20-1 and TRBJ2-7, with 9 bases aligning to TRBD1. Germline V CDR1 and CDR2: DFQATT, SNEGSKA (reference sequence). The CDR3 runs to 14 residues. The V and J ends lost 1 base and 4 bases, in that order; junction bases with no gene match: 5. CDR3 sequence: CSARVETGGYEQYF. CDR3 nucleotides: TGCAGTGCTAGAGTTGAGACAGGGGGGTACGAGCAGTACTTC.

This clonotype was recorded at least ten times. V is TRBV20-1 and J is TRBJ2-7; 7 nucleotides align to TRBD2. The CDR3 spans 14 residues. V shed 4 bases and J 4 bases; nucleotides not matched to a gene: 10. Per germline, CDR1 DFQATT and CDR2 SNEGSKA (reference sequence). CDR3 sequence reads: CSAILSGAEYEQYF. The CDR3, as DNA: TGCAGTGCTATACTAAGCGGGGCTGAATACGAGCAGTACTTC.

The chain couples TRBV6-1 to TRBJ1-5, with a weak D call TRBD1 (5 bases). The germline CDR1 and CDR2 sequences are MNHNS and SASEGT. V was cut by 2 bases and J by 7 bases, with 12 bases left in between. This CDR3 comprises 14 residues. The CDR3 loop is CASSESSGFQPQHF. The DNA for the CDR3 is TGTGCCAGCAGTGAATCTTCAGGGTTCCAGCCCCAGCATTTT.

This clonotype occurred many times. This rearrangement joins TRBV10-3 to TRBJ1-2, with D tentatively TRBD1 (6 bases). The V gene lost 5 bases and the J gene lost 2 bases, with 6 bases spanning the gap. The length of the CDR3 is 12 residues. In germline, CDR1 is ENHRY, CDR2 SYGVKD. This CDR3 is CAISTGNYGYTF. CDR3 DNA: TGTGCCATCAGTACAGGGAACTATGGCTACACCTTC.

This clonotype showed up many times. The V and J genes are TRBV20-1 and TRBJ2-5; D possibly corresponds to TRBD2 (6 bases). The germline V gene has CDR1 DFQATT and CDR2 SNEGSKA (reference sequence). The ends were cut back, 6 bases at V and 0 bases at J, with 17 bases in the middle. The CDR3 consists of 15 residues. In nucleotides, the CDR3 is TGCAGTGCCCGGACGGGACTGTCGTACCAAGAGACCCAGTACTTC. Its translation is CSARTGLSYQETQYF.

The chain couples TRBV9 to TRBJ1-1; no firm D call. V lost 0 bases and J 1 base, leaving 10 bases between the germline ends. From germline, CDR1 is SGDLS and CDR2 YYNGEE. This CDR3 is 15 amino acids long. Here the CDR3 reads CASSVAPTENTEAFF. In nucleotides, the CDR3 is TGTGCCAGCAGCGTAGCCCCTACAGAGAACACTGAAGCTTTCTTT.

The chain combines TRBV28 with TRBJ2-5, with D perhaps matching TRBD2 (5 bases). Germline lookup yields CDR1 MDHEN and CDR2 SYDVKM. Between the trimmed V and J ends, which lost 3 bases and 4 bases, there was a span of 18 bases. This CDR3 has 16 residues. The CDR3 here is CASSFSPRGRGETQYF. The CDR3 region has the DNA TGTGCCAGCAGTTTTAGTCCCCGAGGGAGAGGAGAGACCCAGTACTTC.

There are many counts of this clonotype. The CDR3 loop is CASQSSVSYQETQYF. Here the CDR3 DNA reads TGTGCCAGCCAATCTAGCGTTTCTTACCAAGAGACCCAGTACTTC. V usage is TRBV5-5 and J usage is TRBJ2-5, with D tentatively TRBD2 (6 bases). Germline V CDR1 and CDR2: SGHKS, YYEKEE (reference sequence). This CDR3 contains 15 residues. V gave up 7 bases and J gave up 0 bases, with 16 bases separating them.

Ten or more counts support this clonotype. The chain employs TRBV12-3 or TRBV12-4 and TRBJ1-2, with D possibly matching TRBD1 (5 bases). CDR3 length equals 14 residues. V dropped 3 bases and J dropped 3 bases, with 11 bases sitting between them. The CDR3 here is CASSFGGTDYGYTF. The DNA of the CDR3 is TGTGCCAGCAGTTTCGGGGGTACGGACTATGGCTACACCTTC.